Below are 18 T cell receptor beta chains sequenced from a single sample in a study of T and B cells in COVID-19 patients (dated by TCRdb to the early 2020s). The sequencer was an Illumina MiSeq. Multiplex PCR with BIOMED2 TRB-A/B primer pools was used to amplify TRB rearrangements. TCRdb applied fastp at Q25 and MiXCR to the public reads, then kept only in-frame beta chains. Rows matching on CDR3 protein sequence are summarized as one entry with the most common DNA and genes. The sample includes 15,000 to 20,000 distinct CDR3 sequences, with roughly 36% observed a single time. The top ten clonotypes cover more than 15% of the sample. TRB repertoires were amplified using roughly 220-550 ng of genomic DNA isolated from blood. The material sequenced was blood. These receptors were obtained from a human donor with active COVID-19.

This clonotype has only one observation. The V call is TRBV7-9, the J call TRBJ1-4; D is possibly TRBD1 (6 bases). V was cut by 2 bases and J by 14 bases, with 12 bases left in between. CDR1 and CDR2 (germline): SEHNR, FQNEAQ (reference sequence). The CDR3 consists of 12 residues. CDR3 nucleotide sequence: TGTGCCAGCAGCTTACCGGTGGGGGCGCTGTTTTTT. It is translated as CASSLPVGALFF.

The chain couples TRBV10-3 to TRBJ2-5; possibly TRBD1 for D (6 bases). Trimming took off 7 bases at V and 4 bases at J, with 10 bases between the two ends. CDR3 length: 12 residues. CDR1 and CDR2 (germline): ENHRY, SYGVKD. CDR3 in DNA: TGTGCCATCAAGGGGGTCGGAGAGACCCAGTACTTC. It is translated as CAIKGVGETQYF.

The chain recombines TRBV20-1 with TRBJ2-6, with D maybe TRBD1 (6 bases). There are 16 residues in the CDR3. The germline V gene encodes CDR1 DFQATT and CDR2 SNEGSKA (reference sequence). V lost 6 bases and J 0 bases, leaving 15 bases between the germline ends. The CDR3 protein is CSADSGHPSGANVLTF. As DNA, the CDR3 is TGCAGTGCAGACTCGGGACACCCCTCTGGGGCCAACGTCCTGACTTTC.

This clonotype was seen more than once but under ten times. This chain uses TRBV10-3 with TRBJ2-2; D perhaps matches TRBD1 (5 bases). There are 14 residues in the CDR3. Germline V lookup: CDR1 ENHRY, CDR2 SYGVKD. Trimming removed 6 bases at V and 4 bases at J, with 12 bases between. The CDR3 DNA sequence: TGTGCCATCAGACCCGACAGTACCACCGGGGAGCTGTTTTTT. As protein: CAIRPDSTTGELFF.

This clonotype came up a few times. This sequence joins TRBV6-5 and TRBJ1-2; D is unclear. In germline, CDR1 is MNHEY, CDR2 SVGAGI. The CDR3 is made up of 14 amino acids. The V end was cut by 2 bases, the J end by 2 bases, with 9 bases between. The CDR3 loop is CASSYTTENYGYTF. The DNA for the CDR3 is TGTGCCAGCAGTTACACCACAGAGAACTATGGCTACACCTTC.

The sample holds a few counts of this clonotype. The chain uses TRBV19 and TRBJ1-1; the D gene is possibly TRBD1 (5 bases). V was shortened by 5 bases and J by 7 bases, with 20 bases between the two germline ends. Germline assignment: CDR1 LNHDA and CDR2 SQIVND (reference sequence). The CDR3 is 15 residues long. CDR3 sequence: CASSLSGTVEYEAFF. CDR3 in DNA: TGTGCCAGTAGTCTATCCGGGACCGTGGAATATGAAGCTTTCTTT.

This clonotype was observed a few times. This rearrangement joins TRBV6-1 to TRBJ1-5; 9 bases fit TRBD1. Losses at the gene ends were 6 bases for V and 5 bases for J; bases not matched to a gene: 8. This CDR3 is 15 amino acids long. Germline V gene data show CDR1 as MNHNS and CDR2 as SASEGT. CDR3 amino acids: CASSRDRDVYQPQHF. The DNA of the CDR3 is TGTGCCAGCAGCCGGGACAGGGATGTGTATCAGCCCCAGCATTTT.

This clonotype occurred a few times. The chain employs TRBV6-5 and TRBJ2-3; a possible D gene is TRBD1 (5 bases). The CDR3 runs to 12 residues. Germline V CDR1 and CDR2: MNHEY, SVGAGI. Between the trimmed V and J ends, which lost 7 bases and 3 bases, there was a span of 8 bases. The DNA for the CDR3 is TGTGCCAGCAAAACAGGAACAGATACGCAGTATTTT. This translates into CASKTGTDTQYF.

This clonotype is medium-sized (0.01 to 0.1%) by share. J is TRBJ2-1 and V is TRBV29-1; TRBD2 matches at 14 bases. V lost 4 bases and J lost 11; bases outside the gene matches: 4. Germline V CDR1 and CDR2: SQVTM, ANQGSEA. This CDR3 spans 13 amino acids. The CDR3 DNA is TGCAGCGTTGGACTAGCGGGGGGGACGCAGCAGTTCTTC. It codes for CSVGLAGGTQQFF.

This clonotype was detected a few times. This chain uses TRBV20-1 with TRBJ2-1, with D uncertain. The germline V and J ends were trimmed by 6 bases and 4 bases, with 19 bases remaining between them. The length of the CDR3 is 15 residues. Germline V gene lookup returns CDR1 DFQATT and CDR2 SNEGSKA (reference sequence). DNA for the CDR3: TGCAGTGCCCACTACGTAATTTCGGGTTACAATGAGCAGTTCTTC. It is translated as CSAHYVISGYNEQFF.

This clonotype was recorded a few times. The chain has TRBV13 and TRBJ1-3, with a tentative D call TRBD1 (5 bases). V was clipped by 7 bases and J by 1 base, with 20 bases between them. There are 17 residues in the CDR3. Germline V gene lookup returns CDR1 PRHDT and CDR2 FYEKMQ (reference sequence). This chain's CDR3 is CASTPTAAGQSGNTIYF. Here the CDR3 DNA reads TGTGCCAGCACCCCCACGGCGGCAGGGCAGTCTGGAAACACCATATATTTT.

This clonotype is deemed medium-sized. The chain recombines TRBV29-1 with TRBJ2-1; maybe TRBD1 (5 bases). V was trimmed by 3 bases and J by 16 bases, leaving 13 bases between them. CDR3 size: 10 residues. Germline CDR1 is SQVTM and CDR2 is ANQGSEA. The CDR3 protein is CSVDTDISFF. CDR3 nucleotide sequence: TGCAGCGTTGACACGGACATATCCTTCTTC.

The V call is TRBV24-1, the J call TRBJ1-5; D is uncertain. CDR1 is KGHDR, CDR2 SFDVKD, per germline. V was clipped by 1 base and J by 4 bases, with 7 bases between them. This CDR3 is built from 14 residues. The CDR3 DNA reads TGTGCCACCAGTGATTTAACAGAAAATCAGCCCCAGCATTTT. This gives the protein CATSDLTENQPQHF.

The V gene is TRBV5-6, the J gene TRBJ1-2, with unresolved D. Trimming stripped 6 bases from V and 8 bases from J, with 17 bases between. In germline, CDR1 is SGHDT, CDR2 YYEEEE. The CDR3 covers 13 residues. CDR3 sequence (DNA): TGTGCCAGCACCCCCGAGGCGGGCGGCGGCTACACCTTC. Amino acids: CASTPEAGGGYTF.

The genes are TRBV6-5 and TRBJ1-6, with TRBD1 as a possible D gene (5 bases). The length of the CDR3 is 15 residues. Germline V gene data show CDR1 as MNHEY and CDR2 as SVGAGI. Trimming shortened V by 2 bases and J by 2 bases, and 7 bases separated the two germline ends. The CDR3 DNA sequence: TGTGCCAGCAGTTACGGGACGGCCTATAATTCACCCCTCCACTTT. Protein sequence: CASSYGTAYNSPLHF.

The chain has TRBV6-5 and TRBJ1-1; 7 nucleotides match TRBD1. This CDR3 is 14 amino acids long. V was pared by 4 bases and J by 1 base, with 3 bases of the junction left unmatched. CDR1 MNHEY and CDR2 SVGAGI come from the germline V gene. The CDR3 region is CASSLRTGNTEAFF. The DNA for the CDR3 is TGTGCCAGCAGTTTACGGACAGGGAACACTGAAGCTTTCTTT.

CDR3 sequence reads: CASSLGFTGGLNEQFF. DNA for the CDR3: TGTGCCAGCAGCTTAGGGTTCACGGGGGGGCTGAATGAGCAGTTCTTC. This chain connects TRBV11-2 to TRBJ2-1; 8 bases align to TRBD2. J gave up 7 bases and V 1 base, and 9 bases lay outside the gene matches. This CDR3 region has 16 residues. CDR1 and CDR2 from the germline V gene are SGHAT and FQNNGV.

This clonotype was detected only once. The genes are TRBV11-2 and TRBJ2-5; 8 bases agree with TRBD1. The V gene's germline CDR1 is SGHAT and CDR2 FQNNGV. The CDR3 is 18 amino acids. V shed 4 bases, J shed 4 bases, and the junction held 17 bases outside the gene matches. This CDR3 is CASSSLSPPGTGRETQYF. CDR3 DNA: TGTGCCAGCAGCTCCCTTAGTCCCCCAGGGACAGGACGAGAGACCCAGTACTTC.